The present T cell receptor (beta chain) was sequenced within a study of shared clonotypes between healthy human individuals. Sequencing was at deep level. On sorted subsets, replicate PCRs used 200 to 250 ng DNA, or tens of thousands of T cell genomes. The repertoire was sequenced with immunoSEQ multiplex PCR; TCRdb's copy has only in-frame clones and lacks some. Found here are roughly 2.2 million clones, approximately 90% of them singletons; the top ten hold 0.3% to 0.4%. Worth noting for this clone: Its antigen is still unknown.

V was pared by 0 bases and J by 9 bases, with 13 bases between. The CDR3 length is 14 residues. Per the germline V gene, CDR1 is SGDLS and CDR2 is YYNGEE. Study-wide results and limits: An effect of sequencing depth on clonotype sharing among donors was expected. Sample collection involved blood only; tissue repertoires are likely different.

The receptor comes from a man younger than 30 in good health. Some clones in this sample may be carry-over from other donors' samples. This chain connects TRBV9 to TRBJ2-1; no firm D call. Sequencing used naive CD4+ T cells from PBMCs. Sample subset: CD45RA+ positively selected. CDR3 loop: CASSVGPGRFEQFF. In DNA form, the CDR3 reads TGTGCCAGCAGCGTAGGCCCGGGTCGATTTGAGCAGTTCTTC.